This T cell receptor beta chain was captured in a study of cytomegalovirus exposure and HLA in healthy donors. The PCR employed 60 Vbeta primers together with 13 Jbeta primers. Profiled with immunoSEQ multiplex PCR; TCRdb holds only in-frame clones, not every one. Of approximately 110,000 clones in the sample, about four fifths were seen once. The germline V gene encodes CDR1 SNHLY and CDR2 FYNNEI. The CDR3 is 16 amino acids. V was clipped by 3 bases and J by 2 bases; unmatched bases: 5. The chain couples TRBV2 to TRBJ2-2, with TRBD1 matching 8 bases. This receptor was taken from a woman aged 25 to 39 in good health and CMV-seronegative. Sequenced material: PBMCs. CDR3 nucleotides: TGTGCCAGCAGTGACCTCACAGGGGGAAACACCGGGGAGCTGTTTTTT. Amino acid sequence: CASSDLTGGNTGELFF.